These 19 T cell receptor beta chains share one sample of origin, sequenced in a study of OX40 agonist ivuxolimab in advanced cancers. Produced via immunoSEQ multiplex PCR; TCRdb's table is partial and in-frame only. Counted here are tens of thousands of clones, approximately 89% occurring once; the ten biggest clones make up about an eighth. The sample consisted of CD4+ or CD8+ T cells sorted from blood, taken in a trial of the OX40 agonist ivuxolimab. The receptors stem from an adult with an advanced solid tumor such as melanoma, head and neck, liver or kidney cancer.

This chain connects TRBV4-1 to TRBJ2-7; TRBD2 agrees at 7 bases. The CDR3 totals 16 residues. Trimming removed 0 bases from V and 1 base from J; junction bases left unmatched: 6. Germline V gives CDR1 MGHRA, CDR2 YSYEKL. For the CDR3, the DNA is TGCGCCAGCAGCCAAGAATGGCCGGGGGGTTCCTACGAGCAGTACTTC. Its translation is CASSQEWPGGSYEQYF.

The chain uses TRBV27 and TRBJ2-2, with D perhaps matching TRBD2 (5 bases). CDR1 is MNHEY and CDR2 is SMNVEV in the germline V gene (reference sequence). V lost 6 bases and J 0 bases, leaving 8 bases between the germline ends. The CDR3 is 14 amino acids. Here the CDR3 reads CASRSGANTGELFF. The CDR3 DNA sequence: TGTGCCAGCAGAAGCGGCGCGAACACCGGGGAGCTGTTTTTT.

This chain links TRBV6-6 with TRBJ2-1; D not resolved. Germline assignment: CDR1 MNHNY and CDR2 SVGAGI (reference sequence). The CDR3 runs 13 residues. Trimming removed 2 bases from V and 7 bases from J, with 9 bases in between. CDR3 DNA: TGTGCCAGCAGTTACGCGCACGGTAATGAGCAGTTCTTC. Translation gives CASSYAHGNEQFF.

The J gene is TRBJ1-5, the V gene TRBV28; D remains ambiguous. V lost 5 bases to trimming and J lost 0 bases, with 14 bases between them. Germline assignment: CDR1 MDHEN and CDR2 SYDVKM. This CDR3 is built from 16 residues. The CDR3 protein is CASSPGPKYSNQPQHF. In DNA, the CDR3 is TGTGCCAGCAGTCCAGGACCGAAATATAGCAATCAGCCCCAGCATTTT.

V is TRBV19 and J is TRBJ2-1; D uncertain. The length of the CDR3 is 19 residues. Germline V lookup: CDR1 LNHDA, CDR2 SQIVND (reference sequence). V was shortened by 2 bases and J by 4 bases, with 24 bases between the two germline ends. For the CDR3, the DNA is TGTGCCAGTAGTATATCCCCGAACTGGGCCAGTAAGGCGTACAATGAGCAGTTCTTC. Residues: CASSISPNWASKAYNEQFF.

The chain uses TRBV27 and TRBJ2-7, with 13 positions matching TRBD2. The ends lost 2 bases at V and 4 bases at J; junction bases unmatched: 8. The germline CDR1 and CDR2 sequences are MNHEY and SMNVEV (reference sequence). CDR3 size: 17 residues. The CDR3 nucleotides are TGTGCCAGCAGTTTAACTAGCGGGAGGGCAAGTGGTTACGAGCAGTACTTC. Encoded protein: CASSLTSGRASGYEQYF.

The V and J genes are TRBV4-3 and TRBJ1-4, with D perhaps matching TRBD1 (5 bases). CDR1 and CDR2 (germline): LGHNA, YSLEER. The V and J ends lost 4 bases and 3 bases respectively, with 9 bases between them. This CDR3 has 14 residues. This CDR3 is CASSPGTSNEKLFF. As DNA, the CDR3 is TGCGCCAGCAGCCCGGGGACGTCTAATGAAAAACTGTTTTTT.

The rearrangement joins TRBV29-1 to TRBJ2-2; D gene ambiguous. CDR1 and CDR2 from the germline V gene are SQVTM and ANQGSEA. Deletions cut 3 bases from V and 1 base from J, with 6 bases between. This CDR3 is built from 13 residues. The CDR3 nucleotides read TGCAGCGTTGAGCTGGAGAACACCGGGGAGCTGTTTTTT. This codes for CSVELENTGELFF.

V usage is TRBV6-5 and J usage is TRBJ2-2; TRBD2 aligns across 7 bases. The CDR3 extends over 15 amino acids. V dropped 4 bases and J dropped 1; count of bases not matched to a gene: 3. Germline V gene lookup returns CDR1 MNHEY and CDR2 SVGAGI. CDR3 amino acids: CASSWEGRNTGELFF. CDR3 sequence (DNA): TGTGCCAGCAGTTGGGAGGGGAGGAACACCGGGGAGCTGTTTTTT.

This sequence joins TRBV11-2 and TRBJ2-7, with TRBD2 matching over 7 bases. With 0 bases clipped from V and 1 base from J, the junction kept 3 bases outside the gene matches. The CDR3 contains 15 residues. The germline CDR1 and CDR2 sequences are SGHAT and FQNNGV. The CDR3 sequence: CASSLEAGDSYEQYF. The CDR3 coding sequence is TGTGCCAGCAGCTTAGAGGCGGGAGATTCCTACGAGCAGTACTTC.

This sequence joins TRBV13 and TRBJ1-1; D possibly corresponds to TRBD1 (5 bases). Looked up from germline, CDR1 is PRHDT and CDR2 is FYEKMQ (reference sequence). V lost 4 bases and J 5 bases, leaving 20 bases between the germline ends. The CDR3 covers 16 residues. This chain's CDR3 is CASSYWGSPSTTEAFF. Here the CDR3 DNA reads TGTGCCAGCAGCTATTGGGGCAGTCCATCGACGACTGAAGCTTTCTTT.

The J gene is TRBJ2-3, the V gene TRBV27; a weak D match, TRBD1 (6 bases). The ends were cut back, 0 bases at V and 0 bases at J, with 13 bases in the middle. CDR3 length: 17 amino acids. The germline V gene has CDR1 MNHEY and CDR2 SMNVEV (reference sequence). The CDR3 here is CASSLSFGTTSTDTQYF. In nucleotides, the CDR3 is TGTGCCAGCAGTTTATCTTTCGGGACAACTAGCACAGATACGCAGTATTTT.

The chain couples TRBV6-1 to TRBJ1-1; D gene ambiguous. Germline V lookup: CDR1 MNHNS, CDR2 SASEGT. V lost 8 bases and J 3 bases, leaving 7 bases between the germline ends. This CDR3 spans 11 amino acids. The CDR3 DNA sequence: TGTGCCAGCGGAGAATACACTGAAGCTTTCTTT. Protein: CASGEYTEAFF.

The V and J genes are TRBV7-9 and TRBJ2-1; D tentatively reads TRBD1 or TRBD2 (5 bases each). CDR3 size: 15 residues. V gave up 0 bases and J gave up 3 bases, with 9 bases separating them. CDR1 SEHNR and CDR2 FQNEAQ come from the germline V gene (reference sequence). The CDR3 sequence: CASSLAGPHYNEQFF. The CDR3 DNA sequence: TGTGCCAGCAGCTTAGCGGGACCGCACTACAATGAGCAGTTCTTC.

The chain links TRBV7-6 to TRBJ2-1, with TRBD1 as a possible D gene (6 bases). From germline, CDR1 is SGHVS and CDR2 FNYEAQ. Trimming pared 6 bases from V and 4 bases from J, leaving 16 bases between. The CDR3 spans 15 residues. The CDR3 sequence: CASRYSGDPYNEQFF. CDR3 nucleotides: TGTGCCAGCAGGTATTCAGGGGACCCTTACAATGAGCAGTTCTTC.

The CDR3 protein is CASSQSPDSNYGYTF. In DNA, the CDR3 is TGCGCCAGCAGCCAATCCCCGGACAGTAACTATGGCTACACCTTC. This sequence joins TRBV4-1 and TRBJ1-2; weak D call: TRBD1 (6 bases). The CDR3 runs to 15 residues. Trimming stripped 2 bases from V and 1 base from J, with 11 bases between. In germline, CDR1 is MGHRA, CDR2 YSYEKL.

The rearrangement uses TRBV6-1 and TRBJ2-7; D gene ambiguous. This CDR3 comprises 13 residues. V lost 6 bases to trimming and J lost 1 base, with 10 bases between them. Germline V CDR1 and CDR2: MNHNS, SASEGT. The CDR3 region has the DNA TGTGCCAGCAGCGAACGGCAATCCTACGAGCAGTACTTC. Translation: CASSERQSYEQYF.

V usage is TRBV4-1 and J usage is TRBJ2-7, with 13 bases fitting TRBD2. This CDR3 is built from 20 residues. Germline CDR1 MGHRA, CDR2 YSYEKL. Trimming removed 0 bases from V and 4 bases from J; junction bases left unmatched: 15. CDR3 in DNA: TGCGCCAGCAGCCAAGATTTCTCGGGTAGGACTAGCGGGAGTTTATACGAGCAGTACTTC. The encoded protein is CASSQDFSGRTSGSLYEQYF.

The rearrangement links TRBV11-1 to TRBJ2-7, with 7 bases aligning to TRBD2. After removal of 3 bases from V and 2 bases from J, the junction contained 4 bases not matched to a gene. The CDR3 has 14 residues. Per germline, CDR1 SGHAT and CDR2 FQDESV (reference sequence). DNA of the CDR3: TGTGCCAGCAGCTTCGGGCTAGCGGCCTACGAGCAGTACTTC. It is translated as CASSFGLAAYEQYF. The full variable domain, rest sourced from reference TRBV11-1 and TRBJ2-7, is EAEVAQSPRYKITEKSQAVAFWCDPISGHATLYWYRQILGQGPELLVQFQDESVVDDSQLPKDRFSAERLKGVDSTLKIQPAELGDSAMYLCASSFGLAAYEQYFGPGTRLTVT.